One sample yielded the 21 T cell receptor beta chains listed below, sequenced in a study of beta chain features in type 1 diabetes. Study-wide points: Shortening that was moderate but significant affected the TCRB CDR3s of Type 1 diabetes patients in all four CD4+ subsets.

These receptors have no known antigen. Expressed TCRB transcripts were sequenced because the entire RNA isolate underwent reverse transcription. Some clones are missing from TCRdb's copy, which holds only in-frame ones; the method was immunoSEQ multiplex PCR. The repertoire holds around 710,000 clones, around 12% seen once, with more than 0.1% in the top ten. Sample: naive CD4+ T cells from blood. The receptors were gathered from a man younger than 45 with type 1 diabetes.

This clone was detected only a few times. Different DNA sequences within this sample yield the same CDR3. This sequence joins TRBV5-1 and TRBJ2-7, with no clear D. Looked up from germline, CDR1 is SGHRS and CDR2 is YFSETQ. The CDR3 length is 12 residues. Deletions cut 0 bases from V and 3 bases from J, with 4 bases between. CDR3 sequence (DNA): TGCGCCAGCAGCTTGGAAAGCTACGAGCAGTACTTC. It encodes CASSLESYEQYF.

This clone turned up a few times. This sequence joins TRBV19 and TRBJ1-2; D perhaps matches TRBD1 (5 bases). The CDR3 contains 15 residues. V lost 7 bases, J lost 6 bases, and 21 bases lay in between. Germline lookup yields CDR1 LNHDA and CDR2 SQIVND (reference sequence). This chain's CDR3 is CASISLSGKGDGYTF. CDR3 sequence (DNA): TGTGCCAGTATTTCCCTTTCAGGGAAGGGCGATGGCTACACCTTC.

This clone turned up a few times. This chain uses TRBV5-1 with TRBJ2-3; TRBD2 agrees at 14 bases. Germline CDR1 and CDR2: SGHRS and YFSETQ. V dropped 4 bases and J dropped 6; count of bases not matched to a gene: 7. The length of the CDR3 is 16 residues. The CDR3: CASSTGTSGGPDTQYF. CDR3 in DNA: TGCGCCAGCAGCACTGGGACTAGCGGGGGACCGGATACGCAGTATTTT.

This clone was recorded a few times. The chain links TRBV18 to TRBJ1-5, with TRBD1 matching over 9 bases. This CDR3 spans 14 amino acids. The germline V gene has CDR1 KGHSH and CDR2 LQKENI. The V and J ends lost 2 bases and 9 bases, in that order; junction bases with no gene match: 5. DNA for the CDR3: TGTGCCAGCTCACCAAACAGGGGGCCGGGGCCCCAGCATTTT. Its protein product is CASSPNRGPGPQHF.

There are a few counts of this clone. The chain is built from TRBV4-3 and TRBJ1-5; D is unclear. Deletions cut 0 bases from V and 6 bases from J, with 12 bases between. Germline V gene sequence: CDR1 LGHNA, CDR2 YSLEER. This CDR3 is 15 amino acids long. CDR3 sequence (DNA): TGCGCCAGCAGCCAAGATCTAGGGAGGAGTCAGCCCCAGCATTTT. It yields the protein CASSQDLGRSQPQHF.

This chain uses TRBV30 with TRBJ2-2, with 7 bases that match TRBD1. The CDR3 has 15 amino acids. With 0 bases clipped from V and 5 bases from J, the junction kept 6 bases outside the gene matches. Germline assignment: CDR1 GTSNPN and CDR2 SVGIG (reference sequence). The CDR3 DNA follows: TGTGCCTGGAGTGTAAGGGGGCCAAGGACCGGGGAGCTGTTTTTT. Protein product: CAWSVRGPRTGELFF.

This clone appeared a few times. CDR3 DNA: TGTGCCAGCAGTCTTCACCACGTCGGCACTGAAGCTTTCTTT. The encoded protein is CASSLHHVGTEAFF. The gene calls are TRBV14 and TRBJ1-1; the D is unclear. The V end was cut by 6 bases, the J end by 4 bases, with 15 bases between. The length of the CDR3 is 14 residues. Germline lookup yields CDR1 SGHDN and CDR2 FVKESK. The variable domain in full, with the rest retrieved from reference TRBV14 and TRBJ1-1, is EAGVTQFPSHSVIEKGQTVTLRCDPISGHDNLYWYRRVMGKEIKFLLHFVKESKQDESGMPNNRFLAERTGGTYSTLKVQPAELEDSGVYFCASSLHHVGTEAFFGQGTRLTVV.

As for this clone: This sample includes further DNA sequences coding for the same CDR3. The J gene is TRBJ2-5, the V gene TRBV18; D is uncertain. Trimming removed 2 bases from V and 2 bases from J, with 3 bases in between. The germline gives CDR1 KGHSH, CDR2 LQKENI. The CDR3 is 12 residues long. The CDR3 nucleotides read TGTGCCAGCTCACCAACACAAGAGACCCAGTACTTC. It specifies CASSPTQETQYF.

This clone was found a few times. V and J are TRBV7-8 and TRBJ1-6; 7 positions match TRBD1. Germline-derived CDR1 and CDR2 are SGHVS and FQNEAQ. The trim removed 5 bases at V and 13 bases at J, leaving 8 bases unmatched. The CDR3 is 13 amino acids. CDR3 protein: CASSVDRAPPLHF. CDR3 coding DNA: TGTGCCAGCAGCGTTGACAGGGCCCCTCCCCTCCACTTT.

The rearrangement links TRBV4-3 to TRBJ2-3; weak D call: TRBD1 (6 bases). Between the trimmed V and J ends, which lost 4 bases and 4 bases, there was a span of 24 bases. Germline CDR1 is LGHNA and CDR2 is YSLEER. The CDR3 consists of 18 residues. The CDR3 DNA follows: TGCGCCAGCAGCCCTAGGGAACAGGGTAGAGGACCATCAGATACGCAGTATTTT. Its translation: CASSPREQGRGPSDTQYF.

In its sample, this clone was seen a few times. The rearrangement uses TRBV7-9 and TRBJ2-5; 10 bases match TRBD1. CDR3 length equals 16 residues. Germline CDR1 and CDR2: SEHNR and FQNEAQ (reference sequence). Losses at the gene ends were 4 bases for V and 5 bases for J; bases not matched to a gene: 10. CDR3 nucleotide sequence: TGTGCCAGCAGCTCGGGACAGGGGACAACTTACGAGACCCAGTACTTC. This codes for CASSSGQGTTYETQYF. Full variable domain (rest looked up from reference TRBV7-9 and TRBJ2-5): DTGVSQNPRHKITKRGQNVTFRCDPISEHNRLYWYRQTLGQGPEFLTYFQNEAQLEKSRLLSDRFSAERPKGSFSTLEIQRTEQGDSAMYLCASSSGQGTTYETQYFGPGTRLLVL.

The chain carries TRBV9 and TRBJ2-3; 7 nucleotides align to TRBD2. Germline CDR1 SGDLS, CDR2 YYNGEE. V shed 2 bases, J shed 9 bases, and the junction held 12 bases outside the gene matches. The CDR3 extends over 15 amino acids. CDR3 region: CASSVSGTTNPTQYF. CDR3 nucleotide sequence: TGTGCCAGCAGCGTGTCCGGGACTACCAACCCCACGCAGTATTTT.

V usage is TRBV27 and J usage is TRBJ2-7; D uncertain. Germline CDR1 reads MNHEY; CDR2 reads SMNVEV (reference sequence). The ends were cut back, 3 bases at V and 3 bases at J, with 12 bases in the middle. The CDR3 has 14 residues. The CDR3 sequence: CASSFVSESYEQYF. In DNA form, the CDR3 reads TGTGCCAGCAGTTTCGTCTCAGAGAGCTACGAGCAGTACTTC.

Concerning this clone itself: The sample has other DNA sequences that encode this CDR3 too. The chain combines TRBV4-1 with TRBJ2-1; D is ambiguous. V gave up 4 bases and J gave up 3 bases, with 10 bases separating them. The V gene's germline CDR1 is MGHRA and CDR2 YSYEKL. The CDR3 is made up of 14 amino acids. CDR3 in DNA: TGCGCCAGCAGCCCCTCTGGTAGCTACAATGAGCAGTTCTTC. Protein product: CASSPSGSYNEQFF.

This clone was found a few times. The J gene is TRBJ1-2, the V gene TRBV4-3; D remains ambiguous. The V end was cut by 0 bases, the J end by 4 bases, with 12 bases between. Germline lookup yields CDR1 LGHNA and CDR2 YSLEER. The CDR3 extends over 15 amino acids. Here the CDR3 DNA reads TGCGCCAGCAGCCAAGATAGACGCGTGGTCTATGGCTACACCTTC. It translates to CASSQDRRVVYGYTF.

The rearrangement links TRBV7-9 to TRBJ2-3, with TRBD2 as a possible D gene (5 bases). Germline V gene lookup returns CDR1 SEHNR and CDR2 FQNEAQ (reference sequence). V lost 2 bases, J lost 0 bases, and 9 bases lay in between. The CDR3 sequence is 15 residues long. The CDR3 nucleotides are TGTGCCAGCAGCTTACGGGGTCTTAGCACAGATACGCAGTATTTT. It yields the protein CASSLRGLSTDTQYF.

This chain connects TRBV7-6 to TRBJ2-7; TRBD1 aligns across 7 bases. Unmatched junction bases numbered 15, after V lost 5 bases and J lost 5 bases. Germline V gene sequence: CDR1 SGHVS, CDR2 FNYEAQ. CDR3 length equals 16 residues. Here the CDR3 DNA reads TGTGCCAGCAGCCCAGAATTCGGGGCAGGGGGACACGAGCAGTACTTC. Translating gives CASSPEFGAGGHEQYF.

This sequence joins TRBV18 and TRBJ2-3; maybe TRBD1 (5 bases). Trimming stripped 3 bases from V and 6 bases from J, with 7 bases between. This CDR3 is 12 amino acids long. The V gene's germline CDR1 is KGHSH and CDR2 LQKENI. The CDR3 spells CASSPKGDTQYF. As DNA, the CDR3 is TGTGCCAGCTCACCCAAGGGGGATACGCAGTATTTT.

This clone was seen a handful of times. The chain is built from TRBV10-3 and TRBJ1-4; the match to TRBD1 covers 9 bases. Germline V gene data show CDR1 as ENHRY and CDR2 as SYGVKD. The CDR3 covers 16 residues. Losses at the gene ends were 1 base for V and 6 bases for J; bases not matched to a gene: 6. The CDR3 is CAISEFGTGGDEKLFF. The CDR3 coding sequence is TGTGCCATCAGTGAGTTCGGTACAGGGGGCGATGAAAAACTGTTTTTT.

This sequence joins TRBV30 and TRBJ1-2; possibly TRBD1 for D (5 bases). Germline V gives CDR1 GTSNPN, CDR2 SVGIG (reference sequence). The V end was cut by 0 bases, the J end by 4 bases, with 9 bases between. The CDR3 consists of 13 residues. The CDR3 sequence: CAWSVGRVYGYTF. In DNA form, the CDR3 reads TGTGCCTGGAGTGTCGGCAGGGTCTATGGCTACACCTTC.

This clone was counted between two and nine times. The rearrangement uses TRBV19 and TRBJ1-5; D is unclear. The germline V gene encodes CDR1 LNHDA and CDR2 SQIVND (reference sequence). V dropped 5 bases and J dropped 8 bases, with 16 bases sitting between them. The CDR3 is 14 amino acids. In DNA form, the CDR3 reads TGTGCCAGTAGTTCCGGGCCTCCCGCGGAGCCCCAGCATTTT. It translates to CASSSGPPAEPQHF.